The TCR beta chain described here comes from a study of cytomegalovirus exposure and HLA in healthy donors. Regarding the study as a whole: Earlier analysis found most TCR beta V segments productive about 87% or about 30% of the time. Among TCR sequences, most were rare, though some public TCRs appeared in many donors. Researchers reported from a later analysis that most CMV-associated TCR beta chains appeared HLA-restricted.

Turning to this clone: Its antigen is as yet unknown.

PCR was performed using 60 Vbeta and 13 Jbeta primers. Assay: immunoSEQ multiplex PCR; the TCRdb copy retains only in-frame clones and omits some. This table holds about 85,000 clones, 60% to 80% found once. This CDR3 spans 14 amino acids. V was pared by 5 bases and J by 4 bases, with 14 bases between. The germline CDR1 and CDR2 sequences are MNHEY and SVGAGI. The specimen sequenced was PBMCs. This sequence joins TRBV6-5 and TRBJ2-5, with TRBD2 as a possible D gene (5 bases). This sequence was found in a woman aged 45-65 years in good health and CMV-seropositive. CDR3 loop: CASSEEQRVETQYF. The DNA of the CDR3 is TGTGCCAGCAGTGAAGAGCAGAGGGTAGAGACCCAGTACTTC.